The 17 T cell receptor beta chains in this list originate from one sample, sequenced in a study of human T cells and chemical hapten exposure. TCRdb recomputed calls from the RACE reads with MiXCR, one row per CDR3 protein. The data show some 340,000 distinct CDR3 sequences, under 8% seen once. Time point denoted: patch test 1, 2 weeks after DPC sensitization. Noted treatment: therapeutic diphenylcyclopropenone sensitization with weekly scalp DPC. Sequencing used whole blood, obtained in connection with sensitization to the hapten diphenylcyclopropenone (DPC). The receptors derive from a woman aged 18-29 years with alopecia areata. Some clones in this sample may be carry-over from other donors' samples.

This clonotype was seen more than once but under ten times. The CDR3 DNA reads as TGTGCCAGCAGACTCAAGTTGACAGGCCTGAACACTGAAGCTTTCTTT. Translated: CASRLKLTGLNTEAFF. The chain employs TRBV6-5 and TRBJ1-1, with D possibly matching TRBD1 (6 bases). Germline CDR1 is MNHEY and CDR2 is SVGAGI. The CDR3 is made up of 16 amino acids. Trimming removed 6 bases from V and 0 bases from J, with 17 bases in between.

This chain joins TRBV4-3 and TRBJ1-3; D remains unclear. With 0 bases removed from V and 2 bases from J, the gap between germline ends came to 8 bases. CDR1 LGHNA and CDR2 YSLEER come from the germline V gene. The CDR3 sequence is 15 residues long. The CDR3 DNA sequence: TGCGCCAGCAGCCAAGATCGGCCAACTGGAAACACCATATATTTT. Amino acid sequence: CASSQDRPTGNTIYF.

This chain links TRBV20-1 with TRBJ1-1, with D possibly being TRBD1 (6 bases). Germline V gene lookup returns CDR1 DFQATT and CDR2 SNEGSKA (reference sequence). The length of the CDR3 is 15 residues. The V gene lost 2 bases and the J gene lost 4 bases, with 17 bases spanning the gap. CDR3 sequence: CSARNPSGAGTEAFF. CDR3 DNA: TGCAGTGCTAGAAACCCATCAGGGGCGGGCACTGAAGCTTTCTTT.

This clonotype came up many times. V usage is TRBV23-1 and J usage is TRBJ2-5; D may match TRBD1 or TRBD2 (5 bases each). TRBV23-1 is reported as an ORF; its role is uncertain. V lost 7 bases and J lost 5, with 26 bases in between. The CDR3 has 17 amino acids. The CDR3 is CASTSLQTGTGLETQYF. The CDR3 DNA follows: TGCGCCAGCACCAGCTTGCAAACCGGGACCGGACTGGAGACCCAGTACTTC.

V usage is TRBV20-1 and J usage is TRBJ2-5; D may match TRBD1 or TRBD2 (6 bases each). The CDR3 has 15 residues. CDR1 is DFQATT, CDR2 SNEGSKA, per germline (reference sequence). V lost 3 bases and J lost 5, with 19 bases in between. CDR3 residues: CSARAGGRGLETQYF. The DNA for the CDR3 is TGCAGTGCTAGGGCCGGGGGCCGAGGCTTGGAGACCCAGTACTTC.

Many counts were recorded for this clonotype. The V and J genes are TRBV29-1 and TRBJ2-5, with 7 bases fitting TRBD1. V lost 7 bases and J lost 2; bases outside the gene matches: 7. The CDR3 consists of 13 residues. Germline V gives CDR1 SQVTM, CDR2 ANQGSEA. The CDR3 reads CSASGQLQETQYF. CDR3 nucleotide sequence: TGCAGCGCCTCGGGACAGCTTCAAGAGACCCAGTACTTC.

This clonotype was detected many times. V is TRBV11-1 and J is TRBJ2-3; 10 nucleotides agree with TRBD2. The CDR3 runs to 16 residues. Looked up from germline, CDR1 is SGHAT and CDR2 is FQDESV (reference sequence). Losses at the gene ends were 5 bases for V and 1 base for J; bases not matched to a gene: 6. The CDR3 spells CASSPLLAGGTDTQYF. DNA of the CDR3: TGTGCCAGCAGCCCTCTCCTAGCGGGGGGCACAGATACGCAGTATTTT.

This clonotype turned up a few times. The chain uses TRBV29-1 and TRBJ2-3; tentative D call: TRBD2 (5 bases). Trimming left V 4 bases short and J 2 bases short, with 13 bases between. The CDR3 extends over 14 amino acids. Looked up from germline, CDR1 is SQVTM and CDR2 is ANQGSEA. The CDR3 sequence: CSVARLPNTDTQYF. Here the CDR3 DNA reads TGCAGCGTTGCAAGACTACCAAACACAGATACGCAGTATTTT.

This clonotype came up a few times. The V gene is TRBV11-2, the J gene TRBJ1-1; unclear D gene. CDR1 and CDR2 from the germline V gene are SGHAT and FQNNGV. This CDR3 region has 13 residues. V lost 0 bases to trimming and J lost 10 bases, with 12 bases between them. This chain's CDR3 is CASSLDWVTGAFF. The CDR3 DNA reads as TGTGCCAGCAGCTTAGACTGGGTGACCGGAGCTTTCTTT.

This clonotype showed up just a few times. The CDR3 reads CATSSRLSGNTIYF. CDR3 in DNA: TGTGCCACCAGCTCACGGCTCTCTGGAAACACCATATATTTT. The V gene is TRBV15, the J gene TRBJ1-3; D gene ambiguous. Germline V gene sequence: CDR1 LNHNV, CDR2 YYDKDF (reference sequence). V lost 5 bases, J lost 0 bases, and 8 bases lay in between. The length of the CDR3 is 14 residues. The full variable domain, with the rest looked up from reference TRBV15 and TRBJ1-3, is DAMVIQNPRYQVTQFGKPVTLSCSQTLNHNVMYWYQQKSSQAPKLLFHYYDKDFNNEADTPDNFQSRRPNTSFCFLDIRSPGLGDTAMYLCATSSRLSGNTIYFGEGSWLTVV.

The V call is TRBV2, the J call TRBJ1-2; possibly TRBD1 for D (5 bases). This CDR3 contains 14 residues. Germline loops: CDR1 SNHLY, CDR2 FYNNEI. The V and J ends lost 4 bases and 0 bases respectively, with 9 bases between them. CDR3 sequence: CASSGREANYGYTF. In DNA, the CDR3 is TGTGCCAGCAGTGGCAGGGAAGCTAACTATGGCTACACCTTC.

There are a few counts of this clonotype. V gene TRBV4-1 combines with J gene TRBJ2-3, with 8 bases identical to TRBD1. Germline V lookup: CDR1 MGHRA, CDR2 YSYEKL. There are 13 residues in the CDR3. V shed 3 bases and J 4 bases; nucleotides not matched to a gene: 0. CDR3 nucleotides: TGCGCCAGCAGCCAGACAGGGGCAGATACGCAGTATTTT. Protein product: CASSQTGADTQYF.

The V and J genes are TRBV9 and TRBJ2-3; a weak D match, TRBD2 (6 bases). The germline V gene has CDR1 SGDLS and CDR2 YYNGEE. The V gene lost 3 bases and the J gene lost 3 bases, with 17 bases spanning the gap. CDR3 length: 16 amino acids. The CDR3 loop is CASSAAGLTKTDTQYF. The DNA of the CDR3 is TGTGCCAGCAGCGCGGCGGGACTCACGAAAACAGATACGCAGTATTTT.

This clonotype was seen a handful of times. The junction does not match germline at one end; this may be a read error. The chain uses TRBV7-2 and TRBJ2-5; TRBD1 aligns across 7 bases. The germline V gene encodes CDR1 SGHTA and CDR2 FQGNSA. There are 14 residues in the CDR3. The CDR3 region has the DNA TGTGTCAGCAGCTCAACAGGGGTCTCAGAGACCCAGTACTTC. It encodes CVSSSTGVSETQYF.

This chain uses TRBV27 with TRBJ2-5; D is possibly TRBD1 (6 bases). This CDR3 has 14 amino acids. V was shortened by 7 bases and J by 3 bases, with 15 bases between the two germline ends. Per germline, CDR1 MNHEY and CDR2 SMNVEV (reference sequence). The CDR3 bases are TGTGCCAGCAAATTGACAGGACCAAAAGAGACCCAGTACTTC. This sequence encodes CASKLTGPKETQYF.

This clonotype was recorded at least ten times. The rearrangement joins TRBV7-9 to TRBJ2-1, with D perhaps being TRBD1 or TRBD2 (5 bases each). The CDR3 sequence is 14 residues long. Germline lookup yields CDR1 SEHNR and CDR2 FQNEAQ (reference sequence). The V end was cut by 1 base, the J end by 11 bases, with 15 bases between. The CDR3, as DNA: TGTGCCAGCAGCTTAGGAAACTCCGGGGCCCAGCAGTTCTTC. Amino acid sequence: CASSLGNSGAQQFF. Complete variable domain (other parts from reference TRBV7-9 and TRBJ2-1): DTGVSQNPRHKITKRGQNVTFRCDPISEHNRLYWYRQTLGQGPEFLTYFQNEAQLEKSRLLSDRFSAERPKGSFSTLEIQRTEQGDSAMYLCASSLGNSGAQQFFGPGTRLTVL.

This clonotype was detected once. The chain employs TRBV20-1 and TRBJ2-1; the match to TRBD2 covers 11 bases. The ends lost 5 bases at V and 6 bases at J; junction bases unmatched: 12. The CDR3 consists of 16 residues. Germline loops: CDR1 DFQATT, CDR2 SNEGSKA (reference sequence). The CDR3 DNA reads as TGCAGTGCTGGTAGCGGGGGGGCAACTTGGGGCAATGAGCAGTTCTTC. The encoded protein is CSAGSGGATWGNEQFF.